This T cell receptor (beta chain) came from a study of T cells in tuberculosis. Overall study findings and caveats: Active tuberculosis TCR-alpha repertoires lay closer to GMM-specific TCRs than IGRA-negative controls, suggesting clonal expansion.

At study entry, adolescents had tuberculin skin tests and IGRA screening. A note on this clone: Its cognate antigen is unknown.

Clones were read by immunoSEQ multiplex PCR, and TCRdb kept only the in-frame ones, dropping some. Of 30,000 or so clones in the sample, around 90% were seen once. This CDR3 has 14 residues. V was clipped by 1 base and J by 5 bases, with 9 bases between them. The germline gives CDR1 SGHDN, CDR2 FVKESK. The chain has TRBV14 and TRBJ2-1, with D perhaps TRBD2 (5 bases). This sequence originates from a donor aged 10-35 years with latent tuberculosis or without tuberculosis infection. Sequences were obtained from PBMCs. The CDR3 loop is CASSQVWTDNEQFF. CDR3 DNA: TGTGCCAGCAGCCAAGTCTGGACTGACAATGAGCAGTTCTTC.